This is a list of T cell receptor beta chains from one sample in a study of blood T cell repertoires in COVID-19. The method was immunoSEQ multiplex PCR; TCRdb's version includes in-frame clones alone and lacks a portion of them. The profile shows about 91,000 clones, nearly 90% of them singletons. Sequencing input: peripheral blood. These receptors were collected from a man between 65 and 80 years old with acute or convalescent COVID-19. CDR3s include the opening cysteine and the closing phenylalanine or tryptophan. Each record gives: D gene, J gene, clone size, V gene, CDR3 protein, CDR3 DNA. The D gene is left open where the match is weak. Size is stated for part of the rows, as once, few or many counts, or as a class when the clone is expanded.

d_call: NA; j_call: TRBJ2-7; clone_size: NA; v_call: TRBV5-1; cdr3_aa: CASSLHRDYEQYF; cdr3_nt: TGCGCCAGCAGCTTGCACCGAGACTACGAGCAGTACTTC
d_call: NA; j_call: TRBJ1-1; clone_size: NA; v_call: TRBV7-3; cdr3_aa: CASSLNRNTEAFF; cdr3_nt: TGTGCCAGCAGCTTAAACAGGAACACTGAAGCTTTCTTT
d_call: TRBD1; j_call: TRBJ1-1; clone_size: NA; v_call: TRBV6-4; cdr3_aa: CASSETGVSGKAAFF; cdr3_nt: TGTGCCAGCAGTGAGACAGGGGTTTCGGGAAAGGCTGCTTTCTTT
d_call: NA; j_call: TRBJ1-2; clone_size: NA; v_call: TRBV12-3/TRBV12-4; cdr3_aa: CASKGVENGYTF; cdr3_nt: TGTGCCAGCAAAGGGGTAGAGAATGGCTACACCTTC
d_call: NA; j_call: TRBJ2-3; clone_size: NA; v_call: TRBV19; cdr3_aa: CASSDGVTDTQYF; cdr3_nt: TGTGCCAGCTCCGACGGGGTTACAGATACGCAGTATTTT
d_call: NA; j_call: TRBJ2-7; clone_size: NA; v_call: TRBV7-6; cdr3_aa: CASSPVRGITSYEQYF; cdr3_nt: TGTGCCAGCAGCCCGGTCCGGGGGATCACCTCCTACGAGCAGTACTTC
d_call: TRBD2; j_call: TRBJ2-5; clone_size: NA; v_call: TRBV10-2; cdr3_aa: CASKASGGAGETQYF; cdr3_nt: TGCGCCAGCAAGGCTAGCGGGGGGGCCGGGGAGACCCAGTACTTC
d_call: NA; j_call: TRBJ1-2; clone_size: NA; v_call: TRBV28; cdr3_aa: CASSLGLHGYTF; cdr3_nt: TGTGCCAGCAGTCTGGGACTCCACGGCTACACCTTC
d_call: TRBD1; j_call: TRBJ1-6; clone_size: NA; v_call: TRBV6-1; cdr3_aa: CASSEAVGQHNSPLHF; cdr3_nt: TGTGCCAGCAGTGAAGCGGTGGGACAGCATAATTCACCCCTCCACTTT
d_call: NA; j_call: TRBJ2-1; clone_size: few; v_call: TRBV27; cdr3_aa: CASSVDDWRALREQFF; cdr3_nt: TGTGCCAGCAGTGTCGACGACTGGCGTGCTCTCCGGGAGCAGTTCTTC
d_call: TRBD1; j_call: TRBJ2-1; clone_size: NA; v_call: TRBV7-6; cdr3_aa: CASSLRQGAFYEQFF; cdr3_nt: TGTGCCAGCAGCCTCCGACAGGGGGCTTTCTATGAGCAGTTCTTC
d_call: NA; j_call: TRBJ1-2; clone_size: NA; v_call: TRBV3-1/TRBV3-2; cdr3_aa: CASSHTVSYGYTF; cdr3_nt: TGTGCCAGCAGCCACACAGTTTCCTATGGCTACACCTTC
d_call: NA; j_call: TRBJ1-2; clone_size: once; v_call: TRBV30; cdr3_aa: CAWSVQAPAHGYTF; cdr3_nt: TGTGCCTGGAGTGTCCAGGCCCCGGCTCATGGCTACACCTTC
d_call: TRBD2; j_call: TRBJ2-1; clone_size: NA; v_call: TRBV10-3; cdr3_aa: CAISESFSGGGNEQFF; cdr3_nt: TGTGCCATCAGTGAATCATTTAGCGGGGGGGGCAATGAGCAGTTCTTC
d_call: NA; j_call: TRBJ1-2; clone_size: once; v_call: TRBV5-4; cdr3_aa: CASSLQAIYGYTF; cdr3_nt: TGTGCCAGCAGCTTGCAGGCAATCTATGGCTACACCTTC